The clone carrying this T cell receptor beta chain was detected only a few times. Its antigen is unknown. This record belongs to a study of cytomegalovirus exposure and HLA in healthy donors. Primers included in the PCR were 60 Vbeta and 13 Jbeta primers. Generated by immunoSEQ multiplex PCR, the TCRdb table keeps only in-frame clones and is missing some. The data contain about 160,000 clones, 65% to 85% of them singletons. Overall study results and limits: Per a prior analysis, the majority of TCR beta V segments were productive roughly 90% or roughly 30% of the time.

The sequenced sample consisted of PBMCs. The source of this sequence is a boy younger than 10 in good health and CMV-seronegative.

Here the CDR3 reads CASSLARDYGYTF. DNA for the CDR3: TGTGCCAGCAGCTTGGCCAGGGATTATGGCTACACCTTC. The chain recombines TRBV5-4 with TRBJ1-2, with D possibly TRBD1 on 5 matching bases. This CDR3 spans 13 amino acids. Trimming cost V 0 bases and J 5 bases, with 8 bases left between them. Germline V lookup: CDR1 SGHNT, CDR2 YYREEE (reference sequence).